The 29 T cell receptor beta chains below were found in one sample sequenced in a study of cytomegalovirus exposure and HLA in healthy donors (dated by TCRdb to 2016 to 2017). Preparation of the library involved the immunoSEQ multiplex PCR assay. For the multiplex PCR, a mixture combining 60 forward primers for TCR Vbeta segments and 13 reverse primers for TCR Jbeta segments was used. Imported from immuneACCESS, the table was reduced by TCRdb to in-frame sequences with V and J called. These copies leave out some clones; in studies compared against another copy, an unresolved V gene accounts for under half, and the cause of the remainder is not known. For this sample the table gives around 93,000 clones, of which approximately 81% were detected only once. The ten largest clones represent 3% to 3.5% of the sample. Source material: PBMCs. Receptor source: a woman between 40 and 50 years old in good health and CMV-seronegative.

The chain has TRBV7-8 and TRBJ2-2, with no clear D. V was trimmed by 1 base and J by 4 bases, leaving 13 bases between them. Germline V CDR1 and CDR2: SGHVS, FQNEAQ. This CDR3 is 16 amino acids long. The CDR3 is CASSLVTQYLTGELFF. The CDR3 DNA reads as TGTGCCAGCAGCTTAGTCACCCAGTACCTCACCGGGGAGCTGTTTTTT.

The chain recombines TRBV5-1 with TRBJ2-7; TRBD1 aligns across 7 bases. After removal of 3 bases from V and 0 bases from J, the junction contained 6 bases not matched to a gene. CDR1 and CDR2 (germline): SGHRS, YFSETQ. The CDR3 consists of 15 residues. DNA for the CDR3: TGCGCCAGCAGCTCGACAGGGATCGTCTCCTACGAGCAGTACTTC. This translates into CASSSTGIVSYEQYF.

The V and J genes are TRBV7-9 and TRBJ2-3, with 10 bases fitting TRBD2. Germline CDR1 reads SEHNR; CDR2 reads FQNEAQ (reference sequence). This CDR3 is built from 16 residues. The junction had 5 bases not matched to a gene; V was cut back by 4 bases and J by 1 base. As DNA, the CDR3 is TGTGCCAGCAGCTCTACTAGCGGGATCGGCACAGATACGCAGTATTTT. It encodes CASSSTSGIGTDTQYF.

This rearrangement joins TRBV7-9 to TRBJ2-5; TRBD2 agrees at 8 bases. CDR1 is SEHNR, CDR2 FQNEAQ, per germline (reference sequence). The CDR3 is 13 amino acids. V shed 5 bases and J 4 bases; nucleotides not matched to a gene: 3. The chain's CDR3 is CASSRTSRETQYF. The CDR3 nucleotides are TGTGCCAGCAGCCGGACTAGCCGAGAGACCCAGTACTTC.

The CDR3 nucleotides read TGTGCCAGCAGCACCAAGCGGGGTCCCAATGAGCAGTTCTTC. Amino acids: CASSTKRGPNEQFF. The chain couples TRBV7-2 to TRBJ2-1; TRBD2 aligns across 7 bases. CDR1 and CDR2 (germline): SGHTA, FQGNSA. J was trimmed by 6 bases and V by 5 bases; bases with no gene match: 7. There are 14 residues in the CDR3. Together with reference TRBV7-2 and TRBJ2-1, the CDR3 gives the full variable domain: GAGVSQSPSNKVTEKGKDVELRCDPISGHTALYWYRQSLGQGLEFLIYFQGNSAPDKSGLPSDRFSAERTGGSVSTLTIQRTQQEDSAVYLCASSTKRGPNEQFFGPGTRLTVL.

This clone was found once. The genes are TRBV7-9 and TRBJ2-3; 9 bases are a match to TRBD1. The CDR3 is 16 residues long. J gave up 6 bases and V 4 bases, and 11 bases lay outside the gene matches. Germline V gene data show CDR1 as SEHNR and CDR2 as FQNEAQ (reference sequence). The CDR3 region has the DNA TGTGCCAGCAGCTACCCGGGACAGGGCAACGCCGATACGCAGTATTTT. It translates to CASSYPGQGNADTQYF.

V is TRBV6-6 and J is TRBJ2-3; D gene ambiguous. Germline V gene lookup returns CDR1 MNHNY and CDR2 SVGAGI (reference sequence). Trimming took 7 bases from V and 10 from J, leaving 18 bases between them. CDR3 size: 13 residues. CDR3: CASNDNKATPQYF. As DNA, the CDR3 is TGTGCCAGCAATGATAATAAAGCTACCCCGCAGTATTTT.

This chain uses TRBV28 with TRBJ1-2; D possibly corresponds to TRBD1 (6 bases). The CDR3 is 12 amino acids. V lost 6 bases and J lost 5, with 10 bases in between. Germline V lookup: CDR1 MDHEN, CDR2 SYDVKM. CDR3: CASSGTSYGYTF. CDR3 bases: TGTGCCAGCAGCGGGACATCATATGGCTACACCTTC.

The gene calls are TRBV9 and TRBJ1-3; TRBD1 is a possible D gene (6 bases). The length of the CDR3 is 17 residues. V lost 0 bases and J lost 0, with 13 bases in between. CDR1 is SGDLS and CDR2 is YYNGEE in the germline V gene. CDR3 region: CASSVVEQGFSGNTIYF. The CDR3 nucleotides read TGTGCCAGCAGCGTAGTTGAACAGGGCTTCTCTGGAAACACCATATATTTT.

The chain carries TRBV28 and TRBJ2-1; TRBD1 is a possible D gene (5 bases). The V gene lost 6 bases and the J gene lost 4 bases, with 13 bases spanning the gap. CDR3 length equals 14 residues. Germline CDR1 and CDR2: MDHEN and SYDVKM. The chain's CDR3 is CASSLRAGYNEQFF. Written as DNA, the CDR3 is TGTGCCAGCAGCCTCCGCGCAGGGTACAATGAGCAGTTCTTC.

Concerning this clone itself: The junction departs from germline at one end; a sequencing error may be responsible. The chain recombines TRBV7-7 with TRBJ2-2; 15 nucleotides agree with TRBD2. The CDR3 is 17 amino acids. Per the germline V gene, CDR1 is SSHAT and CDR2 is FNYEAQ (reference sequence). This CDR3 is CASSWGTSGRNTGELFF. DNA for the CDR3: TGTGCTAGCAGCTGGGGGACTAGCGGGAGGAATACCGGGGAGCTGTTTTTT. Full variable domain (remainder filled in from reference TRBV7-7 and TRBJ2-2): GAGVSQSPRYKVTKRGQDVTLRCDPISSHATLYWYQQALGQGPEFLTYFNYEAQPDKSGLPSDRFSAERPEGSISTLTIQRTEQRDSAMYRCASSWGTSGRNTGELFFGEGSRLTVL.

This clone was observed a handful of times. The rearrangement joins TRBV19 to TRBJ2-2, with D possibly being TRBD1 (6 bases). The CDR3 length is 15 residues. Deletions cut 6 bases from V and 4 bases from J, with 15 bases between. Germline assignment: CDR1 LNHDA and CDR2 SQIVND (reference sequence). CDR3 loop: CASSSKDRFTGELFF. For the CDR3, the DNA is TGTGCCAGTAGCTCCAAAGACAGGTTCACCGGGGAGCTGTTTTTT.

This rearrangement joins TRBV10-3 to TRBJ2-3, with 11 bases that match TRBD2. Per the germline V gene, CDR1 is ENHRY and CDR2 is SYGVKD. The CDR3 length is 15 residues. V was clipped by 6 bases and J by 10 bases; unmatched bases: 12. CDR3 amino acids: CAIRELAGARGSQYF. The CDR3 DNA is TGTGCCATCAGGGAACTAGCGGGGGCGCGGGGTTCGCAGTATTTT.

The chain uses TRBV30 and TRBJ2-2; D uncertain. Per the germline V gene, CDR1 is GTSNPN and CDR2 is SVGIG (reference sequence). V lost 0 bases and J 5 bases, leaving 7 bases between the germline ends. The CDR3 runs 13 residues. The CDR3 DNA sequence: TGTGCCTGGAGTGTATTGGAGACCGGGGAGCTGTTTTTT. It specifies CAWSVLETGELFF.

The genes are TRBV7-8 and TRBJ2-1; TRBD1 is a possible D gene (6 bases). Trimming removed 4 bases at V and 13 bases at J, with 17 bases between. Germline V lookup: CDR1 SGHVS, CDR2 FQNEAQ. The CDR3 is 13 residues long. CDR3 protein: CASSWGPSLPQFF. The CDR3 DNA reads TGTGCCAGCAGCTGGGGGCCCTCCCTCCCCCAGTTCTTC.

The V gene is TRBV6-5, the J gene TRBJ1-2; TRBD1 matches 11 bases. The CDR3 extends over 13 amino acids. The V gene's germline CDR1 is MNHEY and CDR2 SVGAGI. V dropped 6 bases and J dropped 7; count of bases not matched to a gene: 4. The CDR3 DNA reads as TGTGCCAGCAGGGACAGGGGGCTCGGTGGCTACACCTTC. This encodes CASRDRGLGGYTF.

The chain couples TRBV11-3 to TRBJ2-2; a possible D gene is TRBD1 (6 bases). Germline-derived CDR1 and CDR2 are SGHNT and YENEEA. The V end lost 6 bases, the J end lost 5 bases, and 13 bases lay between the germline ends. The CDR3 sequence is 14 residues long. In nucleotides, the CDR3 is TGTGCCAGCAGTCCACAGGGCTTAACCGGGGAGCTGTTTTTT. Amino acids: CASSPQGLTGELFF.

The gene calls are TRBV11-3 and TRBJ2-2, with 7 bases aligning to TRBD1. CDR1 SGHNT and CDR2 YENEEA come from the germline V gene. The CDR3 has 13 amino acids. The ends lost 4 bases at V and 9 bases at J; junction bases unmatched: 5. CDR3 DNA: TGTGCCAGCAGCTCAAACAGGGGCCGGGAGCTGTTTTTT. Translation: CASSSNRGRELFF. Combining the CDR3 with reference TRBV11-3 and TRBJ2-2 gives the whole variable domain EAGVVQSPRYKIIEKKQPVAFWCNPISGHNTLYWYLQNLGQGPELLIRYENEEAVDDSQLPKDRFSAERLKGVDSTLKIQPAELGDSAVYLCASSSNRGRELFFGEGSRLTVL.

Note on this clone: The sample has other DNA sequences that encode this CDR3 too. V gene TRBV18 combines with J gene TRBJ2-7; 7 positions match TRBD2. Trimming cost V 2 bases and J 6 bases; bases outside gene matches: 1. Germline V gives CDR1 KGHSH, CDR2 LQKENI. The CDR3 consists of 12 residues. CDR3 region: CASSPLAGEQYF. In DNA form, the CDR3 reads TGTGCCAGCTCACCATTAGCGGGCGAGCAGTACTTC.

A few counts support this clone. The rearrangement joins TRBV2 to TRBJ2-7, with 12 bases lining up with TRBD2. With 4 bases clipped from V and 4 bases from J, the junction kept 8 bases outside the gene matches. The CDR3 runs 16 residues. Germline V gene data show CDR1 as SNHLY and CDR2 as FYNNEI. The CDR3: CASSGPSGRAAYEQYF. Written as DNA, the CDR3 is TGTGCCAGCAGTGGCCCTAGCGGGAGGGCCGCTTACGAGCAGTACTTC.

This clone was seen a few times. The chain joins TRBV6-5 to TRBJ1-1; D is possibly TRBD1 (5 bases). Trimming took 4 bases from V and 1 from J, leaving 7 bases between them. The CDR3 has 13 amino acids. Germline assignment: CDR1 MNHEY and CDR2 SVGAGI. CDR3 sequence: CASSSRANTEAFF. CDR3 in DNA: TGTGCCAGCAGTTCCAGGGCGAACACTGAAGCTTTCTTT.

This chain links TRBV27 with TRBJ1-1; no reliable D call. The CDR3 covers 13 residues. Per germline, CDR1 MNHEY and CDR2 SMNVEV (reference sequence). The V and J ends lost 3 bases and 10 bases respectively, with 15 bases between them. CDR3: CASSFSAGGGAFF. In DNA form, the CDR3 reads TGTGCCAGCAGTTTCTCCGCGGGAGGTGGAGCTTTCTTT.

This chain uses TRBV7-6 with TRBJ1-5, with 7 bases fitting TRBD1. J gave up 4 bases and V 4 bases, and 7 bases lay outside the gene matches. Germline assignment: CDR1 SGHVS and CDR2 FNYEAQ. The CDR3 has 15 amino acids. CDR3 sequence reads: CASSSRQGVNQPQHF. DNA of the CDR3: TGTGCCAGCAGCTCAAGACAGGGCGTAAATCAGCCCCAGCATTTT.

This chain links TRBV2 with TRBJ1-2, with 11 bases lining up with TRBD1. Germline V gene lookup returns CDR1 SNHLY and CDR2 FYNNEI. CDR3 length: 16 residues. After removal of 2 bases from V and 8 bases from J, the junction contained 10 bases not matched to a gene. The chain's CDR3 is CASSEWDRGVRGGYTF. For the CDR3, the DNA is TGTGCCAGCAGTGAATGGGACAGGGGGGTTCGGGGCGGCTACACCTTC.

This clone has only a few counts. This chain joins TRBV25-1 and TRBJ1-1; D remains unclear. The CDR3 runs 12 residues. Germline loops: CDR1 MGHDK, CDR2 SYGVNS. Trimming removed 4 bases from V and 4 bases from J, with 7 bases in between. DNA for the CDR3: TGTGCCAGCAGTGTAGTTGGCACTGAAGCTTTCTTT. It encodes CASSVVGTEAFF.

This clone was recorded once. The V gene is TRBV2, the J gene TRBJ1-1; 8 bases are a match to TRBD1. With 1 base clipped from V and 4 bases from J, the junction kept 8 bases outside the gene matches. Looked up from germline, CDR1 is SNHLY and CDR2 is FYNNEI. The CDR3 has 16 amino acids. CDR3 loop: CASSEVQGVGGTEAFF. The DNA of the CDR3 is TGTGCCAGCAGTGAAGTACAGGGGGTCGGAGGCACTGAAGCTTTCTTT. Supplemented by reference TRBV2 and TRBJ1-1, the full variable domain reads EPEVTQTPSHQVTQMGQEVILRCVPISNHLYFYWYRQILGQKVEFLVSFYNNEISEKSEIFDDQFSVERPDGSNFTLKIRSTKLEDSAMYFCASSEVQGVGGTEAFFGQGTRLTVV.

The chain has TRBV7-2 and TRBJ2-1, with TRBD2 matching over 12 bases. CDR3 length equals 16 residues. Germline CDR1 reads SGHTA; CDR2 reads FQGNSA. Trimming took 5 bases from V and 2 from J; bases not matched to a gene: 4. This CDR3 is CASSQTSGRPYNEQFF. CDR3 nucleotides: TGTGCCAGCAGCCAAACTAGCGGGAGGCCCTACAATGAGCAGTTCTTC.

V gene TRBV29-1 combines with J gene TRBJ1-1; no clear D gene. V was cut by 3 bases and J by 7 bases, with 3 bases left in between. CDR3 length equals 9 residues. Germline CDR1 SQVTM, CDR2 ANQGSEA. The CDR3 DNA sequence: TGCAGCGTTGACCGTGAAGCTTTCTTT. Residues: CSVDREAFF.

The V and J genes are TRBV7-9 and TRBJ1-1; the D gene is possibly TRBD1 (5 bases). V lost 5 bases and J 2 bases, leaving 15 bases between the germline ends. The CDR3 is 15 residues long. CDR1 and CDR2 from the germline V gene are SEHNR and FQNEAQ (reference sequence). This chain's CDR3 is CASSPQFGGNTEAFF. The CDR3 nucleotides read TGTGCCAGCAGCCCCCAGTTCGGGGGAAACACTGAAGCTTTCTTT.